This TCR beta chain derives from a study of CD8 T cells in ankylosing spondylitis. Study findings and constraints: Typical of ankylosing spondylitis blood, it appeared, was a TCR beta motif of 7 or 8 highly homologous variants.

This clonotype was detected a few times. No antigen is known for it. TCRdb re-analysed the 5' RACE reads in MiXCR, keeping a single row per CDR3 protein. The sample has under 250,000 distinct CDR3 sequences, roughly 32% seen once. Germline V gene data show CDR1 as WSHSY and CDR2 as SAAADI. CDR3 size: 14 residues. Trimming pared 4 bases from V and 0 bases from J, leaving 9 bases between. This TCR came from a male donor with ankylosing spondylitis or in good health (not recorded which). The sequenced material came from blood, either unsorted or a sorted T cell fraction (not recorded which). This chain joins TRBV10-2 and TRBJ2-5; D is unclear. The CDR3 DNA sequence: TGCGCCAGCAGTGCCGGTTCCTACCAAGAGACCCAGTACTTC. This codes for CASSAGSYQETQYF.